This T cell receptor beta chain was identified in a study of shared clonotypes between healthy human individuals. Study overall: Each donor's CD4 naive and CD4 memory cells filled three plates apiece, CD8 naive two, and CD8 memory one.

It was CD45RO-negative cells, positively selected for CCR7, that made up naive CD8 cells, with terminally differentiated effector memory CD45RA+ cells excluded. Worth noting for this clone: What it binds is not known. The sample has other DNA sequences that encode this CDR3 too.

Profiled with immunoSEQ multiplex PCR; TCRdb holds only in-frame clones, not every one. The profile shows some 2,100,000 clones, around 93% of them singletons. Germline lookup yields CDR1 MDHEN and CDR2 SYDVKM. The V gene end was trimmed by 5 bases and the J gene end by 1 base; junction bases not matched to a gene: 8. This CDR3 comprises 16 residues. Study results and caveats: Only blood was sampled, and tissue TCR repertoires likely differ from blood ones. It was the non-shared clonotypes that had lower generation probabilities than clonotypes shared by all four donors. Memory subsets generally showed lower estimated richness than naive subsets.

This TCR came from a young man in good health. Some clones in this sample may be carry-over from other donors' samples. The gene calls are TRBV28 and TRBJ2-7, with TRBD2 identical over 10 bases. The sample comprised naive CD8+ T cells from PBMCs. The CDR3 bases are TGTGCCAGCAGTCCACCACTAGCGGGACTATCCTACGAGCAGTACTTC. This codes for CASSPPLAGLSYEQYF.